The rows below give T cell receptor beta chains drawn from one sample of a study of T-cell memory formation after mild COVID-19. TCRdb called the 5' RACE reads again in MiXCR, with one record for every CDR3 protein. Among almost 550,000 distinct CDR3 sequences listed, about 20% were seen once. Sequenced: PBMCs or a T cell subset sorted from them (not recorded which). These receptors all stem from an adult woman who had mild COVID-19 (a few samples of this study predate the infection). Cell type and time point are not known. Each CDR3 is given with its conserved first and last residue. The order of the fields is clone size, V gene, J gene, D gene, CDR3 DNA, CDR3 protein. D genes are given only for firm matches. Only part of the rows carry a size: once, few, many, or a class if the clone is expanded.

clone_size: few
v_call: TRBV19
j_call: TRBJ1-5
d_call: .
cdr3_nt: TGTGCCAGTAGTATAGACGGAAGCAATCAGCCCCAGCATTTT
cdr3_aa: CASSIDGSNQPQHF

clone_size: .
v_call: TRBV5-5
j_call: TRBJ2-7
d_call: TRBD1
cdr3_nt: TGTGCCAGCAGCGAAGGGACAGTCGGCCCTTGGCCCTACGAGCAGTACTTC
cdr3_aa: CASSEGTVGPWPYEQYF

clone_size: many
v_call: TRBV27
j_call: TRBJ1-2
d_call: TRBD1
cdr3_nt: TGTGCCAGCAGCCAGACAGGGGCACTTGGTGGCTACACCTTC
cdr3_aa: CASSQTGALGGYTF

clone_size: .
v_call: TRBV18
j_call: TRBJ1-5
d_call: TRBD1
cdr3_nt: TGTGCCAGCTCGGTGGACAGGGGGGTACAGCCCCAGCATTTT
cdr3_aa: CASSVDRGVQPQHF

clone_size: .
v_call: TRBV12-3/TRBV12-4
j_call: TRBJ2-7
d_call: .
cdr3_nt: TGTGCCAGCAGTGCACGTGGGGGCTGGGCGGGACAGTACTTC
cdr3_aa: CASSARGGWAGQYF

clone_size: .
v_call: TRBV15
j_call: TRBJ2-1
d_call: TRBD2
cdr3_nt: TGTGCCACCAGCGCAACTAGCGGGGGGTCCAATGAGCAGTTCTTC
cdr3_aa: CATSATSGGSNEQFF

clone_size: few
v_call: TRBV3-1
j_call: TRBJ2-1
d_call: TRBD2
cdr3_nt: TGTGCCAGCAGCCAAGGGGCTAGCGGGAGGGCAAATGAGCAGTTCTTC
cdr3_aa: CASSQGASGRANEQFF

clone_size: .
v_call: TRBV29-1
j_call: TRBJ1-4
d_call: .
cdr3_nt: TGCAGCGTTGAAGTGGACGCAGAAAAACTGTTTTTT
cdr3_aa: CSVEVDAEKLFF

clone_size: many
v_call: TRBV6-2/TRBV6-3
j_call: TRBJ2-1
d_call: .
cdr3_nt: TGTGCCAGCAGGGGGAACGGCTACAATGAGCAGTTCTTC
cdr3_aa: CASRGNGYNEQFF

clone_size: few
v_call: TRBV29-1
j_call: TRBJ2-1
d_call: TRBD1
cdr3_nt: TGCAGCGTTGATGGGGACAGGGGGCTTTTGGATGAGCAGTTCTTC
cdr3_aa: CSVDGDRGLLDEQFF

clone_size: .
v_call: TRBV7-2
j_call: TRBJ1-5
d_call: .
cdr3_nt: TGTGCCAGCAGCCTGGGGGGGTCCCGCAATCAGCCCCAGCATTTT
cdr3_aa: CASSLGGSRNQPQHF

clone_size: few
v_call: TRBV5-1
j_call: TRBJ2-7
d_call: TRBD1
cdr3_nt: TGCGCCAGCAGCTGGCAACAGGGGGGCGAGCAGTACTTC
cdr3_aa: CASSWQQGGEQYF

clone_size: few
v_call: TRBV9
j_call: TRBJ1-2
d_call: .
cdr3_nt: TGTGCCAGCAGCGTAGAGGAGGGTATCACCTATGGCTACACCTTC
cdr3_aa: CASSVEEGITYGYTF

clone_size: .
v_call: TRBV15
j_call: TRBJ2-2
d_call: TRBD1
cdr3_nt: TGTGCCACCAGCAGAGATCGACGGACAGGGAACACCGGGGAGCTGTTTTTT
cdr3_aa: CATSRDRRTGNTGELFF

clone_size: .
v_call: TRBV27
j_call: TRBJ1-3
d_call: TRBD1
cdr3_nt: TGTGCCAGCAGTTTGCGGCCCCAGGGGGCGTTTGGAAACACCATATATTTT
cdr3_aa: CASSLRPQGAFGNTIYF

clone_size: few
v_call: TRBV4-3
j_call: TRBJ2-6
d_call: TRBD1
cdr3_nt: TGCGCCAGCAGCCAGGGGACAGGGGCTGGGGCCAACGTCCTGACTTTC
cdr3_aa: CASSQGTGAGANVLTF

clone_size: .
v_call: TRBV12-3/TRBV12-4
j_call: TRBJ1-2
d_call: .
cdr3_nt: TGTGCCAGCAGTTTATCTACCGTCGATGGCTACACCTTC
cdr3_aa: CASSLSTVDGYTF

clone_size: .
v_call: TRBV12-3/TRBV12-4
j_call: TRBJ1-5
d_call: .
cdr3_nt: TGTGCCAGCAGCCAGGGGCCGGGCAATCAGCCCCAGCATTTT
cdr3_aa: CASSQGPGNQPQHF

clone_size: few
v_call: TRBV9
j_call: TRBJ2-3
d_call: TRBD2
cdr3_nt: TGTGCCAGCAGCGCCCCGGGACTAGCTGACAGAGATACGCAGTATTTT
cdr3_aa: CASSAPGLADRDTQYF

clone_size: few
v_call: TRBV24-1
j_call: TRBJ1-5
d_call: .
cdr3_nt: TGTGCCACCAGTGATGCCTCGGACGTTTGGTATAGCAATCAGCCCCAGCATTTT
cdr3_aa: CATSDASDVWYSNQPQHF